This T cell receptor (beta chain) was obtained from a study of T cell changes during pregnancy in multiple sclerosis. Here immunoSEQ multiplex PCR was the method, and the copy in TCRdb shows in-frame clones only, minus some. The sample carries approximately 69,000 clones, roughly 92% recorded once. Germline values: CDR1 SEHNR, CDR2 FQNEAQ (reference sequence). The CDR3 extends over 11 amino acids. V lost 10 bases to trimming and J lost 6 bases; unmatched junction nucleotides: 5. The chain has TRBV7-9 and TRBJ1-2; 7 bases match TRBD1. The sample in question was peripheral blood, obtained in the second trimester of pregnancy. The sequence was obtained from a female donor in good health, enrolled as a control in a pregnancy study. In DNA form, the CDR3 reads TGTGCCACCAAGACAGGGCATGGCTACACCTTC. It translates to CATKTGHGYTF.